This T cell receptor beta chain was found in a study of shared clonotypes between healthy human individuals. Study context: Three plates each covered CD4 naive and memory; CD8 naive two, CD8 memory one.

CD8 memory fractions consisted of CD45RO+ and CCR7-negative CD45RA+ TemRA cells together. For this clone: The antigen remains unidentified.

Points from the study as a whole: Specimens sampled were limited to blood, with tissue repertoires likely differing.

It was at deep level that the assay was run. The assay was immunoSEQ multiplex PCR, and TCRdb's table has in-frame clones only and misses some. The sample holds around 320,000 clones, roughly 91% seen once. The V gene's germline CDR1 is MNHEY and CDR2 SMNVEV (reference sequence). The V gene end was trimmed by 6 bases and the J gene end by 1 base; junction bases not matched to a gene: 5. CDR3 size: 14 residues. The gene calls are TRBV27 and TRBJ1-1; the match to TRBD1 covers 7 bases. The source of this sequence is a man between 18 and 35 years old in good health. Sequenced: memory CD8+ T cells sorted from blood. Stated subset: CD45RO+ cells pooled with CCR7-negative TemRA cells. CDR3 loop: CASRTQGQNTEAFF. In nucleotides, the CDR3 is TGTGCCAGCAGAACACAGGGGCAGAACACTGAAGCTTTCTTT.